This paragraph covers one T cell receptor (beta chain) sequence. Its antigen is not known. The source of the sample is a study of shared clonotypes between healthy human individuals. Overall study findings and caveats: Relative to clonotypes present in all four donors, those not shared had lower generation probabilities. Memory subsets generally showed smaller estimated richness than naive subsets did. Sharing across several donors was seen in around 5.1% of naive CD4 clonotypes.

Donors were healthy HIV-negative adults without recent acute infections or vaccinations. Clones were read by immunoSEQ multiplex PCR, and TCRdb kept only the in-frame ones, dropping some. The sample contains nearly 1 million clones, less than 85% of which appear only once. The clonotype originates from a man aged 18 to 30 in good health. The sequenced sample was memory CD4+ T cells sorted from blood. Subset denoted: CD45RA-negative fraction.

This CDR3 is CASSPGTGDVGELFF. The CDR3 region has the DNA TGTGCCAGCAGCCCCGGGACAGGGGATGTCGGGGAGCTGTTTTTT. The V call is TRBV7-9, the J call TRBJ2-2, with 10 positions matching TRBD1. The germline gives CDR1 SEHNR, CDR2 FQNEAQ (reference sequence). V was pared by 5 bases and J by 7 bases, with 7 bases of the junction left unmatched. The CDR3 has 15 amino acids.